The 31 T cell receptor beta chains below were found in one sample sequenced in a study of T-cell reconstitution after alpha-beta-depleted transplantation in children. TCRbeta library construction was performed incorporating unique molecular identifiers. TCRdb reanalysed the PCR reads using MiXCR and keeps one entry per CDR3 protein. The sample comprises around 580,000 distinct CDR3 sequences, over 20% of which are singletons, and about 35% rests with the top ten. The sample here was PBMCs, taken before TCRalphabeta/CD19-depleted stem cell transplant. All receptors derive from a boy less than two years old with Wiskott-Aldrich syndrome, due to receive a stem cell transplant.

V and J are TRBV5-1 and TRBJ2-1; D possibly uses TRBD1 or TRBD2 (5 bases each). V was clipped by 3 bases and J by 16 bases, with 23 bases between them. Per germline, CDR1 SGHRS and CDR2 YFSETQ. The CDR3 runs 14 residues. CDR3 coding DNA: TGCGCCAGCAGCTCTGGACTTGGACCTCTAGGGGTATTCTTC. The encoded protein is CASSSGLGPLGVFF.

This clonotype showed up just a few times. The chain links TRBV20-1 to TRBJ2-4; 10 bases are shared with TRBD2. This CDR3 spans 15 amino acids. Germline V gene data show CDR1 as DFQATT and CDR2 as SNEGSKA (reference sequence). The ends lost 3 bases at V and 6 bases at J; junction bases unmatched: 8. The CDR3 bases are TGCAGTGCTAGGGCTAGCGGGAGTATGGGAAACATTCAGTACTTC. Its protein product is CSARASGSMGNIQYF.

This clonotype was found a few times. J is TRBJ2-7 and V is TRBV27, with TRBD2 matching over 7 bases. Germline lookup yields CDR1 MNHEY and CDR2 SMNVEV (reference sequence). Losses at the gene ends were 2 bases for V and 3 bases for J; bases not matched to a gene: 4. The CDR3 is 14 amino acids. CDR3 coding DNA: TGTGCCAGCAGTTTAACCTGGACTAGCTACGAGCAGTACTTC. It encodes CASSLTWTSYEQYF.

Regarding this clonotype: The limits of the CDR3 on the DNA are not certain, so only TCRdb's listed CDR3 is given. The V and J genes are TRBV12-3 or TRBV12-4 and TRBJ2-1; the table's D gene call, TRBD2, was not cross checked with the DNA. From its first to its last residue, the CDR3 has 15 amino acids. The CDR3 sequence is CASVLGLAKNNEQFF.

This clonotype was observed a few times. This chain connects TRBV4-2 to TRBJ2-3, with TRBD2 matching over 9 bases. J gave up 4 bases and V 4 bases, and 6 bases lay outside the gene matches. Germline V gene lookup returns CDR1 LGHNA and CDR2 YNFKEQ. The CDR3 is 15 amino acids. The CDR3 DNA sequence: TGTGCCAGCAGCCGTATAGCGGGAGAGCCAGATACGCAGTATTTT. Translated, it gives CASSRIAGEPDTQYF.

This clonotype was counted once. J is TRBJ2-1 and V is TRBV20-1, with TRBD2 identical over 9 bases. Looked up from germline, CDR1 is DFQATT and CDR2 is SNEGSKA (reference sequence). V lost 2 bases, J lost 8 bases, and 7 bases stayed unmatched. The CDR3 has 14 amino acids. The CDR3 reads CSARLAGAGYEQFF. CDR3 in DNA: TGCAGTGCTAGATTAGCGGGAGCGGGCTATGAGCAGTTCTTC.

This clonotype was found a few times. The genes are TRBV10-3 and TRBJ2-2, with D possibly matching TRBD2 (5 bases). Germline CDR1 is ENHRY and CDR2 is SYGVKD. V was shortened by 0 bases and J by 3 bases, with 8 bases between the two germline ends. The CDR3 spans 15 residues. The CDR3 nucleotides read TGTGCCATCAGTGAGTCGTTGAGGGACACCGGGGAGCTGTTTTTT. This sequence encodes CAISESLRDTGELFF.

Turning to this clonotype: The junction departs from germline at one end; a sequencing error may be responsible. Written as DNA, the CDR3 is TGCAGTGTTAGAGATTCAGAGGGAGTGAGGGGCTACACCTTC. Its protein product is CSVRDSEGVRGYTF. The chain employs TRBV20-1 and TRBJ1-2, with unresolved D. This CDR3 is 14 amino acids long. The germline V gene has CDR1 DFQATT and CDR2 SNEGSKA (reference sequence).

J is TRBJ2-2 and V is TRBV9, with 13 nucleotides matching TRBD2. CDR1 SGDLS and CDR2 YYNGEE come from the germline V gene. The CDR3 runs to 18 residues. V shed 5 bases, J shed 0 bases, and the junction held 7 bases outside the gene matches. The CDR3 nucleotides read TGTGCCAGCAGTCTGGGACTAGCGGGGCTGGCGAACACCGGGGAGCTGTTTTTT. As protein: CASSLGLAGLANTGELFF. Full variable domain (remainder filled in from reference TRBV9 and TRBJ2-2): DSGVTQTPKHLITATGQRVTLRCSPRSGDLSVYWYQQSLDQGLQFLIQYYNGEERAKGNILERFSAQQFPDLHSELNLSSLELGDSALYFCASSLGLAGLANTGELFFGEGSRLTVL.

J is TRBJ2-7 and V is TRBV5-1, with D possibly matching TRBD1 (5 bases). The CDR3 runs to 15 residues. The V gene's germline CDR1 is SGHRS and CDR2 YFSETQ. V shed 0 bases and J shed 0 bases, with 10 bases lying between them. The CDR3 bases are TGCGCCAGCAGCTTGGTTGCGCAGGGCTCCTACGAGCAGTACTTC. This gives the protein CASSLVAQGSYEQYF.

This clonotype was found a few times. The rearrangement joins TRBV28 to TRBJ1-2; D is unclear. Germline assignment: CDR1 MDHEN and CDR2 SYDVKM. V lost 4 bases to trimming and J lost 4 bases, with 7 bases between them. This CDR3 comprises 12 residues. The CDR3 sequence is CASSSNLYGYTF. CDR3 coding DNA: TGTGCCAGCAGTTCGAACCTCTATGGCTACACCTTC.

This clonotype turned up a few times. The V gene is TRBV6-5, the J gene TRBJ2-5, with 7 bases identical to TRBD1. Germline V gene sequence: CDR1 MNHEY, CDR2 SVGAGI. V trimming: 4 bases; J trimming: 2 bases; junction bases outside the gene matches: 16. The CDR3 loop spans 18 amino acids. The CDR3 DNA reads as TGTGCCAGCAGTTCAGGGGACAGTTGGGCCATTCGACAAGAGACCCAGTACTTC. Protein sequence: CASSSGDSWAIRQETQYF.

This clonotype has a handful of counts. CDR3 loop: CASSLVAVQETQYF. CDR3 in DNA: TGCGCCAGCAGCTTGGTGGCGGTCCAAGAGACCCAGTACTTC. The rearrangement uses TRBV5-1 and TRBJ2-5; no firm D call. Trimming left V 0 bases short and J 1 base short, with 7 bases between. From germline, CDR1 is SGHRS and CDR2 YFSETQ. There are 14 residues in the CDR3.

This clonotype was observed a single time. The V and J genes are TRBV5-1 and TRBJ2-3; TRBD2 agrees at 10 bases. The CDR3 runs 16 residues. V trimming: 3 bases; J trimming: 0 bases; junction bases outside the gene matches: 4. In germline, CDR1 is SGHRS, CDR2 YFSETQ. The CDR3 reads CASSYGLAASTDTQYF. The DNA of the CDR3 is TGCGCCAGCAGCTACGGACTAGCGGCTAGCACAGATACGCAGTATTTT.

The chain combines TRBV9 with TRBJ2-3; D remains unclear. This CDR3 comprises 14 residues. Germline assignment: CDR1 SGDLS and CDR2 YYNGEE. V lost 0 bases to trimming and J lost 6 bases, with 11 bases between them. CDR3 in DNA: TGTGCCAGCAGCGTAGTAGAAGGATCTGATACGCAGTATTTT. Its protein product is CASSVVEGSDTQYF.

This clonotype was seen more than once but under ten times. The CDR3 DNA is TGCGCCAGCAGCTTGGTTCTAGCGCTATACAATGAGCAGTTCTTC. It encodes CASSLVLALYNEQFF. This sequence joins TRBV5-1 and TRBJ2-1; possibly TRBD2 for D (6 bases). V was shortened by 0 bases and J by 4 bases, with 11 bases between the two germline ends. The CDR3 contains 15 residues. Germline V gives CDR1 SGHRS, CDR2 YFSETQ.

This clonotype was seen only a few times. The chain joins TRBV29-1 to TRBJ1-2; 7 positions match TRBD1. This CDR3 region has 13 residues. CDR1 is SQVTM and CDR2 is ANQGSEA in the germline V gene. With 4 bases clipped from V and 2 bases from J, the junction kept 4 bases outside the gene matches. The CDR3 DNA reads TGCAGCGTTGTGACAGGGCGAAACTATGGCTACACCTTC. Its protein product is CSVVTGRNYGYTF.

This clonotype was found a few times. This chain joins TRBV20-1 and TRBJ2-1; 9 positions agree with TRBD2. J lost 6 bases, V lost 5 bases, and 11 bases had no gene match. The CDR3 length is 15 residues. CDR1 DFQATT and CDR2 SNEGSKA come from the germline V gene (reference sequence). Here the CDR3 DNA reads TGCAGTGCTGATGCCCTAGCGGGGAGTATCAATGAGCAGTTCTTC. Translating gives CSADALAGSINEQFF.

The chain recombines TRBV10-1 with TRBJ1-4; no definite D call. CDR3 length: 13 residues. Germline assignment: CDR1 WNHNN and CDR2 SYGVQD (reference sequence). The V gene lost 0 bases and the J gene lost 8 bases, with 7 bases spanning the gap. The CDR3 loop reads CASSESPAEKLFF. CDR3 DNA: TGCGCCAGCAGTGAGTCACCAGCCGAAAAACTGTTTTTT.

This clonotype was detected only a few times. The gene calls are TRBV5-1 and TRBJ2-2; no firm D call. V shed 0 bases and J shed 1 base, with 7 bases lying between them. The CDR3 has 15 amino acids. Per germline, CDR1 SGHRS and CDR2 YFSETQ. The CDR3 region has the DNA TGCGCCAGCAGCTTGGCAACCAAGAACACCGGGGAGCTGTTTTTT. Amino acid sequence: CASSLATKNTGELFF.

This sequence joins TRBV20-1 and TRBJ2-3; no clear D. Trimming took 4 bases from V and 2 from J, leaving 7 bases between them. This CDR3 has 12 residues. Germline V gene lookup returns CDR1 DFQATT and CDR2 SNEGSKA (reference sequence). The CDR3 coding sequence is TGCAGTGCTAAGGGCCCCACAGATACGCAGTATTTT. As protein: CSAKGPTDTQYF.

A remark on this clonotype: One junction end disagrees with the germline gene, perhaps due to a read error. The J gene is TRBJ2-6, the V gene TRBV5-1, with 9 nucleotides matching TRBD2. Germline V gives CDR1 SGHRS, CDR2 YFSETQ. The CDR3 runs 15 residues. The CDR3 protein is CASSPGVAGANGLTF. CDR3 sequence (DNA): TGCGCCAGCAGCCCAGGGGTAGCGGGGGCCAACGGCCTGACTTTC.

The chain couples TRBV20-1 to TRBJ2-3, with 8 bases lining up with TRBD1. V lost 3 bases, J lost 6 bases, and 5 bases stayed unmatched. The CDR3 length is 13 residues. Germline CDR1 reads DFQATT; CDR2 reads SNEGSKA (reference sequence). CDR3 bases: TGCAGTGCTAGCCGCAGGGGGCCCGATACGCAGTATTTT. It yields the protein CSASRRGPDTQYF.

The sample holds a few counts of this clonotype. The chain combines TRBV5-1 with TRBJ2-1; tentatively, D is TRBD2 (5 bases). The V gene lost 0 bases and the J gene lost 5 bases, with 12 bases spanning the gap. This CDR3 spans 15 amino acids. The V gene's germline CDR1 is SGHRS and CDR2 YFSETQ. CDR3 loop: CASSLAGGSNNEQFF. In nucleotides, the CDR3 is TGCGCCAGCAGCTTGGCCGGCGGGTCGAACAATGAGCAGTTCTTC.

This clonotype was detected a few times. DNA for the CDR3: TGTGCTAGTGGTCAGGGACAGAGCTCTGGAAACACCATATATTTT. It encodes CASGQGQSSGNTIYF. This chain links TRBV12-5 with TRBJ1-3; 7 positions agree with TRBD1. With 5 bases clipped from V and 0 bases from J, the junction kept 4 bases outside the gene matches. The CDR3 covers 15 residues. Germline V gene lookup returns CDR1 LGHNT and CDR2 FRNRAP.

The CDR3 spells CSAREVDNEKLFF. The CDR3 DNA reads TGCAGTGCTAGGGAAGTTGATAATGAAAAACTGTTTTTT. The genes are TRBV20-1 and TRBJ1-4, with unresolved D. V lost 3 bases to trimming and J lost 4 bases, with 9 bases between them. In germline, CDR1 is DFQATT, CDR2 SNEGSKA (reference sequence). This CDR3 comprises 13 residues.

This clonotype has only a few counts. V usage is TRBV20-1 and J usage is TRBJ1-2, with a weak D call TRBD1 (5 bases). The CDR3 has 13 amino acids. V lost 6 bases, J lost 2 bases, and 13 bases lay in between. Germline CDR1 DFQATT, CDR2 SNEGSKA (reference sequence). CDR3 in DNA: TGCAGTGCCTCAGGGTCGATAAACTATGGCTACACCTTC. Translation: CSASGSINYGYTF.

This clonotype was counted only a few times. CDR3 protein: CSARWAGGLAGVAYNEQFF. CDR3 nucleotide sequence: TGCAGTGCTAGATGGGCAGGAGGACTAGCGGGAGTGGCGTACAATGAGCAGTTCTTC. V gene TRBV20-1 combines with J gene TRBJ2-1, with 13 bases identical to TRBD2. J lost 4 bases, V lost 2 bases, and 14 bases had no gene match. The germline V gene encodes CDR1 DFQATT and CDR2 SNEGSKA (reference sequence). The CDR3 has 19 residues.

V usage is TRBV29-1 and J usage is TRBJ1-2; 8 bases align to TRBD1. This CDR3 comprises 14 residues. Germline trimming cut 3 bases from V and 1 base from J; bases unmatched to any gene: 4. Germline CDR1 is SQVTM and CDR2 is ANQGSEA. CDR3 nucleotides: TGCAGCGTTGATGGAGGACAGGGTAACTATGGCTACACCTTC. This encodes CSVDGGQGNYGYTF.

This clonotype has a handful of counts. The chain carries TRBV28 and TRBJ2-1; a weak D match, TRBD2 (5 bases). The germline gives CDR1 MDHEN, CDR2 SYDVKM. V was pared by 6 bases and J by 0 bases, with 6 bases between. The length of the CDR3 is 13 residues. The CDR3 sequence: CASRTTSYNEQFF. The CDR3 nucleotides read TGTGCCAGCAGGACTACCTCCTACAATGAGCAGTTCTTC.

The chain has TRBV5-4 and TRBJ2-1; 10 nucleotides align to TRBD2. J was trimmed by 0 bases and V by 1 base; bases with no gene match: 10. This CDR3 contains 19 residues. The V gene's germline CDR1 is SGHNT and CDR2 YYREEE (reference sequence). CDR3 nucleotides: TGTGCCAGCAGCTTGAGCGGGAGGGTCCGAACCAGCTCCTACAATGAGCAGTTCTTC. This gives the protein CASSLSGRVRTSSYNEQFF.